This T cell receptor beta chain is drawn from a study of lung T cells in sarcoidosis with Löfgren's syndrome. Notes on the study in general: Multiple Löfgren's syndrome patients reportedly shared TRAV12-1 and TRBV2 CDR3 motifs, suggesting public CD4+ TCRs.

Germline V lookup: CDR1 SGDLS, CDR2 YYNGEE. Trimming removed 4 bases at V and 7 bases at J, with 24 bases between. The CDR3 loop spans 17 amino acids. TCRdb redid the calling of the reads with MiXCR, one entry per CDR3 protein. This table has roughly 4,000 distinct CDR3 sequences, 20% to 25% appearing once. About this clonotype itself: The antigen remains undetermined.

The sample consisted of CD4+ T cells from bronchoalveolar lavage. This clonotype was obtained from a human donor with sarcoidosis (Löfgren's syndrome or another form), or a control subject (not recorded which). The V call is TRBV9, the J call TRBJ1-3, with a possible D match to TRBD1 (6 bases). The CDR3 sequence: CASSPGTAGANGNTIYF. CDR3 DNA: TGTGCCAGCAGCCCCGGAACGGCGGGGGCAAATGGGAACACCATATATTTT. Variable domain in full (rest from reference TRBV9 and TRBJ1-3): DSGVTQTPKHLITATGQRVTLRCSPRSGDLSVYWYQQSLDQGLQFLIQYYNGEERAKGNILERFSAQQFPDLHSELNLSSLELGDSALYFCASSPGTAGANGNTIYFGEGSWLTVV.